These 5 T cell receptor beta chains share one sample of origin, sequenced in a study of OX40 agonist ivuxolimab in advanced cancers. Profiled with immunoSEQ multiplex PCR; TCRdb holds only in-frame clones, not every one. The sample carries some 77,000 clones, roughly 91% recorded once. Sequences were derived from CD4+ or CD8+ T cells sorted from blood, sampled in a trial of the OX40 agonist ivuxolimab. Receptor source: an adult with an advanced solid tumor such as melanoma, head and neck, liver or kidney cancer.

This clone showed up just once. The chain is built from TRBV6-6 and TRBJ1-5, with D unresolved. V lost 0 bases, J lost 4 bases, and 13 bases lay in between. The CDR3 sequence is 16 residues long. CDR1 is MNHNY and CDR2 is SVGAGI in the germline V gene (reference sequence). Here the CDR3 reads CASSYSMPEYNQPQHF. The DNA of the CDR3 is TGTGCCAGCAGTTACTCAATGCCAGAGTATAATCAGCCCCAGCATTTT.

The J gene is TRBJ1-2, the V gene TRBV10-3; 9 bases are a match to TRBD1. Germline CDR1 and CDR2: ENHRY and SYGVKD. The V and J ends lost 6 bases and 1 base, in that order; junction bases with no gene match: 6. The CDR3 contains 15 residues. The CDR3 loop reads CAIRDRDRDNYGYTF. In DNA, the CDR3 is TGTGCCATCAGGGACCGGGACAGGGATAACTATGGCTACACCTTC.

The CDR3 loop is CASSPGQANTEAFF. The CDR3 bases are TGTGCCAGCAGCCCGGGACAGGCGAACACTGAAGCTTTCTTT. The rearrangement links TRBV7-9 to TRBJ1-1, with TRBD1 matching 8 bases. This CDR3 comprises 14 residues. Trimming removed 5 bases from V and 1 base from J; junction bases left unmatched: 3. Germline CDR1 reads SEHNR; CDR2 reads FQNEAQ (reference sequence).

The rearrangement links TRBV4-2 to TRBJ2-1; tentatively, D is TRBD2 (6 bases). CDR3 size: 17 residues. Germline V gene lookup returns CDR1 LGHNA and CDR2 YNFKEQ. V was trimmed by 0 bases and J by 3 bases, leaving 15 bases between them. The CDR3 region has the DNA TGTGCCAGCAGCCAAGAAAAGGGCGGGATTGTCTACAATGAGCAGTTCTTC. It is translated as CASSQEKGGIVYNEQFF.

The chain combines TRBV15 with TRBJ2-1; either TRBD1 or TRBD2 may supply D (5 bases each). Germline CDR1 LNHNV, CDR2 YYDKDF (reference sequence). This CDR3 spans 13 amino acids. The V end was cut by 5 bases, the J end by 12 bases, with 17 bases between. This CDR3 is CATSGGSRFGQFF. For the CDR3, the DNA is TGTGCCACCAGCGGGGGATCCCGATTCGGGCAGTTCTTC.